Following are 6 T cell receptor beta chains from one sample sequenced in a study of radiotherapy plus CTLA-4 blockade in lung cancer. Produced via immunoSEQ multiplex PCR; TCRdb's table is partial and in-frame only. This sample has around 80,000 clones; about 84% occur once, and the top ten carry approximately 0.81%. The material sequenced was peripheral blood, taken from a patient treated with radiotherapy plus ipilimumab. The receptor set was obtained from a human donor with non-small cell lung cancer who had stable disease on radiotherapy plus ipilimumab.

The DNA of the CDR3 is TGTGCCAGCAGTCCACAGGGTGGGGAGACCCAGTACTTC. Translation gives CASSPQGGETQYF. The chain is built from TRBV2 and TRBJ2-5, with D perhaps matching TRBD1 (6 bases). Trimming took off 5 bases at V and 5 bases at J, with 12 bases between the two ends. CDR1 and CDR2 (germline): SNHLY, FYNNEI. CDR3 size: 13 residues.

This clone was seen only once. This chain connects TRBV9 to TRBJ2-3, with 14 nucleotides matching TRBD2. With V trimmed by 4 bases and J by 5 bases, 15 bases remained unmatched. Germline CDR1 reads SGDLS; CDR2 reads YYNGEE. CDR3 length: 19 amino acids. For the CDR3, the DNA is TGTGCCAGCAGCCACCCACTTTTTCCCGGGACTAGCGGGGGAGATACGCAGTATTTT. As protein: CASSHPLFPGTSGGDTQYF.

J is TRBJ2-5 and V is TRBV30; 13 nucleotides match TRBD2. The CDR3 runs to 16 residues. V shed 2 bases and J 5 bases; nucleotides not matched to a gene: 8. Germline V CDR1 and CDR2: GTSNPN, SVGIG (reference sequence). In DNA, the CDR3 is TGTGCCTGGAGTACGGGACTAGCGGGGCGGGGGGAGACCCAGTACTTC. This sequence encodes CAWSTGLAGRGETQYF.

The rearrangement uses TRBV11-2 and TRBJ1-2; D is uncertain. The V and J ends lost 4 bases and 3 bases respectively, with 9 bases between them. Germline V gene data show CDR1 as SGHAT and CDR2 as FQNNGV. This CDR3 contains 13 residues. The CDR3 sequence: CASSSTRYYGYTF. DNA for the CDR3: TGTGCCAGCAGCTCCACAAGGTACTATGGCTACACCTTC.

The chain links TRBV11-2 to TRBJ2-7; maybe TRBD2 (6 bases). V lost 1 base and J 4 bases, leaving 17 bases between the germline ends. This CDR3 is built from 16 residues. In germline, CDR1 is SGHAT, CDR2 FQNNGV. The chain's CDR3 is CASSLGRSGAGYEQYF. In DNA, the CDR3 is TGTGCCAGCAGCTTAGGAAGGTCCGGTGCGGGGTACGAGCAGTACTTC.

The chain carries TRBV9 and TRBJ1-2; TRBD1 agrees at 8 bases. This CDR3 has 14 residues. V was pared by 0 bases and J by 8 bases, with 6 bases of the junction left unmatched. Germline CDR1 and CDR2: SGDLS and YYNGEE. As DNA, the CDR3 is TGTGCCAGCAGCGTAGAAGACAGGGGATACGGCTACACCTTC. Encoded protein: CASSVEDRGYGYTF.